This T cell receptor beta chain was sequenced for a study of beta chain features in type 1 diabetes. Study-wide context: Healthy donors and patients had similar age, gender and cell yields.

Purity exceeded 95% in all sorted populations. Study-wide points: For Type 1 diabetes patients, all four CD4+ subsets carried TCRB CDR3s that were moderately but significantly shorter. Shorter templates might be favored by PCR, and equally so in patients and in controls. These data did not resolve whether HLA type affects TCRB rearrangement.

This clone was seen more than once but under ten times. Its antigen remains unknown. The isolated RNA, all of it, was reverse transcribed, so expressed TCRB transcripts were what got sequenced. Libraries were prepared by immunoSEQ multiplex PCR; TCRdb keeps only in-frame clonotypes and omits some of them. The repertoire holds over 650,000 clones, with 11% to 15% as singletons. This CDR3 is built from 14 residues. The V end was cut by 0 bases, the J end by 5 bases, with 10 bases between. Germline V gene data show CDR1 as GTSNPN and CDR2 as SVGIG (reference sequence). The specimen sequenced was naive CD4+ T cells from blood. This TCR was sampled from a man aged 18 to 30 with type 1 diabetes. The chain joins TRBV30 to TRBJ1-4; D is unclear. CDR3 amino acids: CAWSVPSPNEKLFF. CDR3 sequence (DNA): TGTGCCTGGAGTGTACCAAGTCCCAATGAAAAACTGTTTTTT.